One sample yielded the 32 T cell receptor beta chains listed below, sequenced in a study of blood T cell repertoires in COVID-19. Using immunoSEQ multiplex PCR, the repertoire was profiled, and TCRdb retains in-frame clones only, with some absent. Here the sample spans tens of thousands of clones, 65% to 85% being singletons. Input material: peripheral blood. These receptors all come from a human donor in a cohort sampled during active COVID-19.

The chain carries TRBV6-5 and TRBJ2-2; 12 nucleotides agree with TRBD1. In germline, CDR1 is MNHEY, CDR2 SVGAGI. CDR3 length equals 14 residues. Trimming at V came to 6 bases and at J to 6 bases, leaving 2 bases not matched to a gene. Here the CDR3 DNA reads TGTGCCAGCAGGGGGACAGGGGGCCCCGGGGAGCTGTTTTTT. Translating gives CASRGTGGPGELFF.

The chain carries TRBV10-1 and TRBJ2-3; D call uncertain. V dropped 6 bases and J dropped 0 bases, with 13 bases sitting between them. Germline loops: CDR1 WNHNN, CDR2 SYGVQD (reference sequence). CDR3 size: 15 residues. Written as DNA, the CDR3 is TGCGCCAGCAGCCGAACAGCTTCTAGCACAGATACGCAGTATTTT. Translation: CASSRTASSTDTQYF.

The rearrangement links TRBV5-8 to TRBJ2-5, with 14 bases lining up with TRBD2. Germline lookup yields CDR1 SGHTS and CDR2 YDEGEE. After removal of 4 bases from V and 5 bases from J, the junction contained 7 bases not matched to a gene. This CDR3 comprises 16 residues. The CDR3 reads CASSLGLAGGGETQYF. CDR3 in DNA: TGTGCCAGCAGCCTCGGACTAGCGGGGGGTGGGGAGACCCAGTACTTC.

This clone was observed a handful of times. DNA of the CDR3: TGTGCCAGCAGCTTTCCCGATCAGCCCCAGCATTTT. Protein sequence: CASSFPDQPQHF. The chain combines TRBV7-9 with TRBJ1-5, with unresolved D. This CDR3 contains 12 residues. Trimming took off 3 bases at V and 5 bases at J, with 5 bases between the two ends. The germline V gene has CDR1 SEHNR and CDR2 FQNEAQ (reference sequence).

The chain combines TRBV4-3 with TRBJ2-7; 7 bases align to TRBD1. Germline lookup yields CDR1 LGHNA and CDR2 YSLEER. CDR3 length: 16 amino acids. Losses at the gene ends were 0 bases for V and 3 bases for J; bases not matched to a gene: 8. CDR3 in DNA: TGCGCCAGCAGCCAAGATCGGACAGGAGCCCACTACGAGCAGTACTTC. Protein sequence: CASSQDRTGAHYEQYF.

The chain has TRBV6-2 or TRBV6-3 and TRBJ1-5; D gene ambiguous. This CDR3 has 16 residues. V lost 0 bases, J lost 0 bases, and 9 bases lay in between. Germline V lookup: CDR1 MNHEY, CDR2 SVGEGT. CDR3 region: CASSYSSALSNQPQHF. The CDR3 nucleotides read TGTGCCAGCAGTTACTCGAGTGCTCTTAGCAATCAGCCCCAGCATTTT.

This clone has a single count. The chain employs TRBV5-5 and TRBJ1-5; D may be TRBD1 (6 bases). Germline V gene data show CDR1 as SGHKS and CDR2 as YYEKEE (reference sequence). The CDR3 runs to 16 residues. V dropped 3 bases and J dropped 6 bases, with 19 bases sitting between them. CDR3 DNA sequence: TGTGCCAGCAGCTGGGGACCCCAGGGGTTTGGTCAGCCCCAGCATTTT. It yields the protein CASSWGPQGFGQPQHF. Complete variable domain (other parts from reference TRBV5-5 and TRBJ1-5): DAGVTQSPTHLIKTRGQQVTLRCSPISGHKSVSWYQQVLGQGPQFIFQYYEKEERGRGNFPDRFSARQFPNYSSELNVNALLLGDSALYLCASSWGPQGFGQPQHFGDGTRLSIL.

This clone was picked up one time. The chain uses TRBV19 and TRBJ2-1; 8 bases line up with TRBD2. The CDR3 length is 15 residues. V lost 2 bases, J lost 7 bases, and 7 bases stayed unmatched. Germline CDR1 is LNHDA and CDR2 is SQIVND (reference sequence). The CDR3: CASSILTGGPNEQFF. The CDR3 DNA reads TGTGCCAGTAGTATATTAACGGGGGGGCCGAATGAGCAGTTCTTC.

The chain joins TRBV28 to TRBJ2-5, with D perhaps matching TRBD2 (6 bases). The CDR3 spans 14 residues. V dropped 7 bases and J dropped 3 bases, with 15 bases sitting between them. CDR1 is MDHEN, CDR2 SYDVKM, per germline. CDR3 nucleotides: TGTGCCAGCACCAAGGGAGGTCACGAAGAGACCCAGTACTTC. This translates into CASTKGGHEETQYF.

This clone showed up just once. The chain joins TRBV5-4 to TRBJ2-1, with TRBD1 identical over 8 bases. The germline gives CDR1 SGHNT, CDR2 YYREEE (reference sequence). This CDR3 has 13 amino acids. Unmatched junction bases numbered 5, after V lost 2 bases and J lost 10 bases. As DNA, the CDR3 is TGTGCCAGCAGCTTAACAGGGGGAGACGAGCAGTTCTTC. It yields the protein CASSLTGGDEQFF.

This clone was seen a handful of times. Here the CDR3 reads CASSQRQGENSPLHF. Written as DNA, the CDR3 is TGTGCCAGCAGCCAACGGCAGGGCGAGAATTCACCCCTCCACTTT. This chain connects TRBV3-1 (or the pseudogene TRBV3-2) to TRBJ1-6, with a tentative D call TRBD1 (5 bases). The length of the CDR3 is 15 residues. The germline CDR1 and CDR2 sequences are LGHDT and YNNKEL (reference sequence). The ends were cut back, 2 bases at V and 7 bases at J, with 12 bases in the middle.

The rearrangement joins TRBV7-3 to TRBJ2-7; a weak D match, TRBD2 (7 bases). V shed 4 bases and J shed 4 bases, with 11 bases lying between them. Germline CDR1 SGHTA, CDR2 FQGTGA. The CDR3 consists of 13 residues. CDR3 residues: CASSSEGGYEQYF. In nucleotides, the CDR3 is TGTGCCAGCAGCTCGGAGGGGGGGTACGAGCAGTACTTC.

The V gene is TRBV11-2, the J gene TRBJ2-3; 9 bases agree with TRBD1. Germline V gene lookup returns CDR1 SGHAT and CDR2 FQNNGV. The V segment lost 2 bases and the J segment 5 bases; nucleotides outside the gene matches: 5. The CDR3 totals 15 residues. The CDR3 bases are TGTGCCAGCAGCTTAAGACAGGGGGTCGTAGATACGCAGTATTTT. This translates into CASSLRQGVVDTQYF.

The CDR3 spells CASSLMGQGSNEQYF. The CDR3 coding sequence is TGTGCCAGCAGCCTGATGGGACAGGGTTCAAACGAGCAGTACTTC. This sequence joins TRBV5-4 and TRBJ2-7; 9 positions agree with TRBD1. The ends lost 4 bases at V and 5 bases at J; junction bases unmatched: 10. CDR1 and CDR2 (germline): SGHNT, YYREEE (reference sequence). CDR3 length equals 15 residues. The full variable domain, with the rest looked up from reference TRBV5-4 and TRBJ2-7, is ETGVTQSPTHLIKTRGQQVTLRCSSQSGHNTVSWYQQALGQGPQFIFQYYREEENGRGNFPPRFSGLQFPNYSSELNVNALELDDSALYLCASSLMGQGSNEQYFGPGTRLTVT.

The chain couples TRBV18 to TRBJ1-1; maybe TRBD1 (6 bases). Germline V gene lookup returns CDR1 KGHSH and CDR2 LQKENI. The V and J ends lost 1 base and 0 bases respectively, with 12 bases between them. The CDR3 spans 16 residues. CDR3 sequence (DNA): TGTGCCAGCTCACCACATGACAGGCTAATGAACACTGAAGCTTTCTTT. Amino acid sequence: CASSPHDRLMNTEAFF.

V gene TRBV2 combines with J gene TRBJ2-5; 10 positions agree with TRBD2. The CDR3 extends over 17 amino acids. Losses at the gene ends were 6 bases for V and 3 bases for J; bases not matched to a gene: 13. CDR1 SNHLY and CDR2 FYNNEI come from the germline V gene. CDR3 region: CASSDRRILAGKETQYF. As DNA, the CDR3 is TGTGCCAGCAGCGACAGGAGGATACTAGCGGGGAAAGAGACCCAGTACTTC.

The rearrangement uses TRBV5-1 and TRBJ1-2; 8 bases match TRBD1. The V segment lost 2 bases and the J segment 8 bases; nucleotides outside the gene matches: 5. The CDR3 is 13 residues long. Looked up from germline, CDR1 is SGHRS and CDR2 is YFSETQ. The CDR3 DNA reads as TGCGCCAGCAGCTTTCGGGGACAGGACGGCTACACCTTC. This sequence encodes CASSFRGQDGYTF.

This clone appeared a single time. The V call is TRBV7-9, the J call TRBJ2-1, with 10 bases fitting TRBD2. Per germline, CDR1 SEHNR and CDR2 FQNEAQ (reference sequence). The CDR3 is 17 amino acids. V dropped 5 bases and J dropped 0; count of bases not matched to a gene: 7. CDR3 in amino acids: CASSPRTSGSSYNEQFF. The DNA for the CDR3 is TGTGCCAGCAGCCCTCGGACTAGCGGCAGCTCCTACAATGAGCAGTTCTTC. The whole variable domain, filled in from reference TRBV7-9 and TRBJ2-1, reads DTGVSQNPRHKITKRGQNVTFRCDPISEHNRLYWYRQTLGQGPEFLTYFQNEAQLEKSRLLSDRFSAERPKGSFSTLEIQRTEQGDSAMYLCASSPRTSGSSYNEQFFGPGTRLTVL.

V usage is TRBV7-9 and J usage is TRBJ2-2; maybe TRBD2 (5 bases). The CDR3 consists of 15 residues. Germline CDR1 reads SEHNR; CDR2 reads FQNEAQ (reference sequence). Trimming took off 1 base at V and 3 bases at J, with 9 bases between the two ends. The CDR3 sequence: CASSLVGDYTGELFF. The DNA for the CDR3 is TGTGCCAGCAGCTTAGTCGGGGATTACACCGGGGAGCTGTTTTTT.

The V call is TRBV4-1, the J call TRBJ1-6; D remains ambiguous. The CDR3 totals 18 residues. Between the trimmed V and J ends, which lost 0 bases and 0 bases, there was a span of 12 bases. The germline V gene has CDR1 MGHRA and CDR2 YSYEKL. The CDR3 is CASSQDRKQSSYNSPLHF. The CDR3 DNA reads as TGCGCCAGCAGCCAAGATCGAAAGCAAAGCTCCTATAATTCACCCCTCCACTTT.

The chain carries TRBV5-1 and TRBJ1-5; D gene uncertain. Trimming stripped 5 bases from V and 5 bases from J, with 14 bases between. This CDR3 contains 14 residues. Germline CDR1 SGHRS, CDR2 YFSETQ. CDR3 residues: CASRPEPQDQPQHF. The CDR3 DNA follows: TGCGCCAGCAGACCCGAGCCTCAAGATCAGCCCCAGCATTTT.

CDR3 sequence reads: CASSSGGIIGYTF. DNA for the CDR3: TGTGCCAGTAGTTCCGGGGGAATAATCGGCTACACCTTC. This chain joins TRBV19 and TRBJ1-2, with D tentatively TRBD1 (5 bases). Germline CDR1 is LNHDA and CDR2 is SQIVND (reference sequence). V gave up 5 bases and J gave up 8 bases, with 15 bases separating them. The CDR3 length is 13 residues.

V is TRBV11-3 and J is TRBJ2-7, with TRBD2 matching over 7 bases. V lost 1 base to trimming and J lost 8 bases; unmatched junction nucleotides: 11. This CDR3 spans 15 amino acids. Germline V gene lookup returns CDR1 SGHNT and CDR2 YENEEA. The CDR3 here is CASSLVASGLGKQYF. The CDR3 bases are TGTGCCAGCAGCTTAGTCGCTAGCGGATTAGGAAAGCAGTACTTC.

The V and J genes are TRBV18 and TRBJ2-7; 7 bases agree with TRBD1. This CDR3 contains 17 residues. J was trimmed by 3 bases and V by 4 bases; bases with no gene match: 15. Looked up from germline, CDR1 is KGHSH and CDR2 is LQKENI. CDR3 DNA: TGTGCCAGCTCACGAACCACTCGACAGGGTGTAGGCTACGAGCAGTACTTC. The encoded protein is CASSRTTRQGVGYEQYF.

V usage is TRBV6-1 and J usage is TRBJ1-6; perhaps TRBD1 as D (5 bases). The CDR3 runs 16 residues. Germline V gene sequence: CDR1 MNHNS, CDR2 SASEGT. V lost 0 bases and J 7 bases, leaving 13 bases between the germline ends. The CDR3 bases are TGTGCCAGCAGTGAAGCGCTTCGGGGGTCCAATTCACCCCTCCACTTT. Protein sequence: CASSEALRGSNSPLHF.

Here the CDR3 reads CASSLDRGQEAHEQYF. The CDR3 region has the DNA TGTGCCAGCAGCTTAGATCGGGGACAGGAGGCCCACGAGCAGTACTTC. The J gene is TRBJ2-7, the V gene TRBV11-3; 8 nucleotides line up with TRBD1. CDR1 is SGHNT, CDR2 YENEEA, per germline. The CDR3 covers 16 residues. Trimming removed 0 bases from V and 5 bases from J; junction bases left unmatched: 9.

CDR3 coding DNA: TGCGCCAGCAGCCCTAGATCCAATGAGCAGTTCTTC. It codes for CASSPRSNEQFF. The gene calls are TRBV5-1 and TRBJ2-1; D gene ambiguous. V gave up 4 bases and J gave up 6 bases, with 8 bases separating them. The CDR3 spans 12 residues. Looked up from germline, CDR1 is SGHRS and CDR2 is YFSETQ.

This clone was observed a handful of times. J is TRBJ2-5 and V is TRBV6-2 or TRBV6-3; the match to TRBD2 covers 8 bases. The CDR3 contains 14 residues. Unmatched junction bases numbered 3, after V lost 2 bases and J lost 4 bases. Per the germline V gene, CDR1 is MNHEY and CDR2 is SVGEGT. The CDR3 region is CASSYRTSPETQYF. CDR3 coding DNA: TGTGCCAGCAGTTACCGGACTAGCCCAGAGACCCAGTACTTC.

The chain joins TRBV4-1 to TRBJ1-4, with a weak D call TRBD1 (5 bases). CDR1 and CDR2 from the germline V gene are MGHRA and YSYEKL. Trimming cost V 0 bases and J 5 bases, with 10 bases left between them. CDR3 length equals 15 residues. This CDR3 reads CASSQDGGGNEKLFF. Written as DNA, the CDR3 is TGCGCCAGCAGCCAAGATGGGGGAGGGAATGAAAAACTGTTTTTT.

The rearrangement uses TRBV21-1 and TRBJ2-7; the D call of TRBD1 is as the table states it, not checked on the DNA. TRBV21-1 is classified as a pseudogene. This CDR3 is built from 11 residues. CDR3 loop: CASGRQNEQYF. CDR3 nucleotide sequence: TGTGCCAGCGGAAGACAGAACGAGCAGTACTTC.

The rearrangement links TRBV19 to TRBJ2-5, with TRBD2 matching over 9 bases. CDR1 is LNHDA, CDR2 SQIVND, per germline (reference sequence). The V gene end was trimmed by 3 bases and the J gene end by 1 base; junction bases not matched to a gene: 9. The CDR3 runs 17 residues. CDR3: CASSIRRGGLTQETQYF. In DNA form, the CDR3 reads TGTGCCAGTAGTATTCGGCGGGGGGGCCTAACCCAAGAGACCCAGTACTTC.

DNA for the CDR3: TGTGCCAGCAGTGGCACAGGATACGTTTTCACACTCTCTGGAAACACCATATATTTT. It encodes CASSGTGYVFTLSGNTIYF. The rearrangement links TRBV28 to TRBJ1-3, with a tentative D call TRBD1 (5 bases). Trimming removed 5 bases at V and 0 bases at J, with 23 bases between. Germline V gene lookup returns CDR1 MDHEN and CDR2 SYDVKM. The CDR3 has 19 amino acids.